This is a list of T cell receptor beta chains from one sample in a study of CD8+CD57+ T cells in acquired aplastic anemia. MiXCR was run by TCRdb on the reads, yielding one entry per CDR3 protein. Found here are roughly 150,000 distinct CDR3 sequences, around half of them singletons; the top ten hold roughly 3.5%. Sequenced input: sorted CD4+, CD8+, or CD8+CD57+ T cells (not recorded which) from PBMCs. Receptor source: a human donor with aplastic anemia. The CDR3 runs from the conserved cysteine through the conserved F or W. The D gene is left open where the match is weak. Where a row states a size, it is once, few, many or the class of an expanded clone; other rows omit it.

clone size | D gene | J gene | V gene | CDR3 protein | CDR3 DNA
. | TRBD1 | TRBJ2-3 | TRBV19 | CASSTDRVDTQYF | TGTGCCAGTAGTACCGACAGGGTGGATACGCAGTATTTT
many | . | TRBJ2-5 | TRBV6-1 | CASSPGGQGGKTQYF | TGTGCCAGCAGTCCGGGAGGACAGGGAGGCAAGACCCAGTACTTC
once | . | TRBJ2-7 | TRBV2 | CASSVQGHTYEQYF | TGTGCCAGCAGTGTGCAGGGACATACCTACGAGCAGTACTTC
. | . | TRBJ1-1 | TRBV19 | CASSISTAGTEAFF | TGTGCCAGTAGTATATCCACAGCGGGCACTGAAGCTTTCTTT
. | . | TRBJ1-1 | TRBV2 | CASSPPGDMNTEAFF | TGTGCCAGCAGCCCGCCGGGGGACATGAACACTGAAGCTTTCTTT
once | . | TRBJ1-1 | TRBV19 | CASLGGGSMNTEAFF | TGTGCCAGCCTAGGGGGAGGGAGCATGAACACTGAAGCTTTCTTT
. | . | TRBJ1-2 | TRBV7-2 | CPSSGHTDNYGYTF | TGTCCCAGCAGCGGACACACCGATAACTATGGCTACACCTTC
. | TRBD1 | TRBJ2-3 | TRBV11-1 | CASSFTASGTVTQYF | TGCGCCAGCAGCTTCACGGCCTCCGGGACAGTTACGCAGTATTTT
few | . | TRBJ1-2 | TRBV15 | CATSRDTNGYTF | TGTGCCACCAGCAGAGACACTAATGGCTACACCTTC
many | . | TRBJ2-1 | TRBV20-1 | CSARDSTEFF | TGCAGTGCTAGAGATAGCACTGAGTTCTTC
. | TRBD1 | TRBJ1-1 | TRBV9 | CASGVGVGGQYTEAFF | TGTGCCAGCGGCGTAGGAGTAGGGGGCCAGTACACTGAAGCTTTCTTT
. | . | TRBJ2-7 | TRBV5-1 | CASSLAPDRLLYEQYF | TGCGCCAGCAGCTTGGCCCCCGACAGGTTGCTCTACGAGCAGTACTTC
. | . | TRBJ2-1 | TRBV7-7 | CASSSQIASEQFF | TGTGCCAGCAGCAGCCAAATAGCCTCCGAGCAGTTCTTC
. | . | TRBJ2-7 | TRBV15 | CATSRQGPNEQYF | TGTGCCACCAGCAGACAGGGGCCCAACGAGCAGTACTTC
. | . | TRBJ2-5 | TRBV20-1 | CSARASQETQYF | TGCAGTGCTAGGGCCAGCCAAGAGACCCAGTACTTC
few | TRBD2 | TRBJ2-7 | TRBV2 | CASSPRDYPYEQYF | TGTGCCAGCAGTCCCCGGGACTACCCCTACGAGCAGTACTTC
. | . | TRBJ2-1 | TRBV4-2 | CASSQDAGPWNERFF | TGTGCCAGCAGCCAAGATGCTGGCCCCTGGAATGAGCGGTTCTTC
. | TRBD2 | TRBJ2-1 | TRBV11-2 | CASSFKSRGGSYNEQFF | TGTGCCAGCAGCTTCAAATCCCGGGGGGGCTCCTACAATGAGCAGTTCTTC
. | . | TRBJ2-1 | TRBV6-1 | CASSVSSGQANEQFF | TGTGCCAGCAGCGTTTCTAGCGGACAGGCCAATGAGCAGTTCTTC
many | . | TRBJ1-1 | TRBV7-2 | CASSGRRGSGTEAFF | TGTGCCAGCAGCGGACGGCGGGGGTCTGGTACTGAAGCTTTCTTT
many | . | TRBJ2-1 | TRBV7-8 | CASSLLLSRRHNEQFF | TGTGCCAGCAGCTTACTACTCTCCCGGAGGCACAATGAGCAGTTCTTC
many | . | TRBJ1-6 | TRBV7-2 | CATSPVQNSPLHF | TGTGCCACCTCCCCGGTGCAGAATTCACCCCTCCACTTT
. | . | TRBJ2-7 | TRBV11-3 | CASSTTTGGSYEQYF | TGTGCCAGCAGCACCACAACTGGGGGGAGCTACGAGCAGTACTTC
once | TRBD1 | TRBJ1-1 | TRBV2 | CARGQGYTEAFF | TGTGCCAGAGGACAGGGATACACTGAAGCTTTCTTT
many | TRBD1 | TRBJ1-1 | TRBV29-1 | CSGNRGLTEAFF | TGCAGCGGAAACAGGGGGCTAACTGAAGCTTTCTTT
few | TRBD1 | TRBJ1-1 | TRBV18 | CASSPSDRGLGTEAFF | TGTGCCAGCTCACCAAGCGACAGGGGTTTGGGCACTGAAGCTTTCTTT
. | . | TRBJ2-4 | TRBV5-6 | CASSLVDGSKNIQYF | TGTGCCAGCAGCTTGGTTGACGGATCCAAAAACATTCAGTACTTC
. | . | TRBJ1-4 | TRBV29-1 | CSALKGSGGHNEKLFF | TGCAGCGCGTTGAAAGGGTCTGGGGGGCATAATGAAAAACTGTTTTTT
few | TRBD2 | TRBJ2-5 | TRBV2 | CASSAWTSGAETQYF | TGTGCCAGCAGCGCTTGGACTAGCGGGGCTGAGACCCAGTACTTC
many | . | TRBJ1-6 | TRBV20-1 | CSARRTVGNSPLHF | TGCAGTGCTCGCCGGACAGTGGGTAATTCACCCCTCCACTTT
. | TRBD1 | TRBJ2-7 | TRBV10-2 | CASGNRGLPYEQYF | TGCGCCAGCGGCAACAGGGGGCTCCCCTACGAGCAGTACTTC
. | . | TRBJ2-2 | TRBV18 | CASSPGTPNTGELFF | TGTGCCAGCTCACCAGGGACACCCAACACCGGGGAGCTGTTTTTT
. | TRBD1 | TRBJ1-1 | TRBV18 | CASSPNRGNTEAFF | TGTGCCAGCTCACCCAACAGGGGTAACACTGAAGCTTTCTTT
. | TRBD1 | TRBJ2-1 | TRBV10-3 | CAISKDRLEHNEQFF | TGTGCCATCAGCAAGGACAGGCTAGAGCACAATGAGCAGTTCTTC
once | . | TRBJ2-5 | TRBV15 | CATSRDGGWTQYF | TGTGCCACCAGCAGAGATGGGGGCTGGACCCAGTACTTC
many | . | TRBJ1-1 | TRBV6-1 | CASSEGSQGNTEAFF | TGTGCCAGCAGTGAAGGGAGCCAGGGGAACACTGAAGCTTTCTTT
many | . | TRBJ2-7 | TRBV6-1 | CASSDTGTISYEQYF | TGTGCCAGCAGTGACACAGGCACTATCTCCTACGAGCAGTACTTC
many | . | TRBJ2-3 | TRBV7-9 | CASSLAQGRSTDTQYF | TGTGCCAGCAGCTTAGCTCAGGGGAGATCCACAGATACGCAGTATTTT
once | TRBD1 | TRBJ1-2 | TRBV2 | CASSVQQGNYGYTF | TGTGCCAGCAGTGTACAACAGGGGAACTATGGCTACACCTTC
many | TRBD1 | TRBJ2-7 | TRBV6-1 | CASSISQGAGYEQYF | TGTGCCAGCAGTATCTCACAGGGGGCCGGCTACGAGCAGTACTTC
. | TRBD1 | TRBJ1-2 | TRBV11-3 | CASSGGQSGYTF | TGTGCCAGCAGCGGGGGACAGTCTGGCTACACCTTC
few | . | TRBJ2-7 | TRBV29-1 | CSVGPTGMNSYEQYF | TGCAGCGTTGGCCCTACAGGGATGAACTCCTACGAGCAGTACTTC
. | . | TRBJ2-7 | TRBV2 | CASSHKADSRSEQYF | TGTGCCAGCAGCCATAAAGCGGATTCTAGGTCCGAGCAGTACTTC
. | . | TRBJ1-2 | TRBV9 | CASSVSLRGAYTF | TGTGCCAGCAGCGTGAGCTTGCGAGGTGCCTACACCTTC
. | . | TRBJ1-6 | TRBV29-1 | CTTGGSPLHF | TGCACCACCGGGGGTTCACCCCTCCACTTT
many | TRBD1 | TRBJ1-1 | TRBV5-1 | CASSLTGDVEAFF | TGCGCCAGCAGCTTGACAGGGGATGTTGAAGCTTTCTTT
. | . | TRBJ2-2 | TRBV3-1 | CASRRLYTGELFF | TGTGCCAGCAGAAGACTGTACACCGGGGAGCTGTTTTTT
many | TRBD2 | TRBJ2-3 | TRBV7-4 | CASSSTGGGDGDTDTQYF | TGTGCCAGCAGCTCCACCGGCGGGGGGGACGGGGACACAGATACGCAGTATTTT
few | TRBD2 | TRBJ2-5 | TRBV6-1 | CASSEKGWAGGPQETQYF | TGTGCCAGCAGTGAAAAGGGGTGGGCGGGAGGCCCCCAAGAGACCCAGTACTTC